This entry is about one TCR beta chain. Its specificity is unknown. The source of the sample is a study of OX40 agonist ivuxolimab in advanced cancers. In the study overall: Previous treatment with anti-PD-1, anti-PD-L1 or anti-CTLA-4 therapy was allowed; 35% to 50% had received some.

Method: immunoSEQ multiplex PCR; TCRdb's copy keeps in-frame clones and lacks some. The sample carries 25,000 to 40,000 clones, 80% to 90% recorded once. Regarding the study as a whole: Relative to CD4+, CD8+ T cells held more expanded clones on average.

The CDR3 contains 14 residues. Looked up from germline, CDR1 is MNHNS and CDR2 is SASEGT. The V end lost 9 bases, the J end lost 1 base, and 16 bases lay between the germline ends. The chain combines TRBV6-1 with TRBJ2-7; D possibly matches TRBD1 or TRBD2 (5 bases each). The sequences come from CD4+ or CD8+ T cells sorted from blood, collected in a trial of the OX40 agonist ivuxolimab. This receptor was taken from an adult with an advanced solid tumor such as melanoma, head and neck, liver or kidney cancer. The CDR3 DNA sequence: TGTGCCAGTACCCGGGACCGAGTTTCCTACGAGCAGTACTTC. This encodes CASTRDRVSYEQYF.